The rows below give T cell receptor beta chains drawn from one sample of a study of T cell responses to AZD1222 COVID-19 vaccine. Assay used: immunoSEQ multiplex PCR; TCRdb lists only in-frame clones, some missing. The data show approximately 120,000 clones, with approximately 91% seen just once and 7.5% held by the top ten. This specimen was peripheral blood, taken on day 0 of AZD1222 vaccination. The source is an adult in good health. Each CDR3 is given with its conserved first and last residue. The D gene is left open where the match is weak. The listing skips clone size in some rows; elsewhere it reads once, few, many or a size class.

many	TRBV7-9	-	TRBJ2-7	CASSPGGAYEQYF	TGTGCCAGCAGCCCCGGGGGCGCCTACGAGCAGTACTTC
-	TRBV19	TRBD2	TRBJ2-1	CASSIDLGGYNEQFF	TGTGCCAGTAGTATAGACCTGGGGGGGTACAATGAGCAGTTCTTC
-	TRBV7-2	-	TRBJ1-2	CASSLALGTGGYTF	TGTGCCAGCAGCTTAGCTCTGGGGACGGGTGGCTACACCTTC
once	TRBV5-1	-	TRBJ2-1	CASSPRSYNEQFF	TGCGCCAGCAGCCCGCGGTCCTACAATGAGCAGTTCTTC
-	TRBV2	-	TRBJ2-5	CASTYTRETQYF	TGTGCCAGCACCTACACGAGGGAGACCCAGTACTTC
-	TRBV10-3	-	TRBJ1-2	CAISVVDMAYTF	TGTGCCATCAGTGTGGTTGACATGGCCTACACCTTC
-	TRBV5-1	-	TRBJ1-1	CARAWGGNTEAFF	TGCGCCCGCGCCTGGGGGGGGAACACTGAAGCTTTCTTT
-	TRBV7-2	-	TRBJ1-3	CASRLDSSGNTIYF	TGTGCCAGCAGACTCGACAGTTCTGGAAACACCATATATTTT
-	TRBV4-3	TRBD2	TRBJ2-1	CASSQDSGGASEQFF	TGCGCCAGCAGCCAAGATAGCGGGGGGGCCTCAGAGCAGTTCTTC
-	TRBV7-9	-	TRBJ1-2	CASSLGAGNYGYTF	TGTGCCAGCAGCTTAGGTGCAGGGAACTATGGCTACACCTTC
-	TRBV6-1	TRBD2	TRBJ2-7	CASSEPGGSGAYEQYF	TGTGCCAGCAGTGAACCGGGCGGGAGCGGGGCCTACGAGCAGTACTTC
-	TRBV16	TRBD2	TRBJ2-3	CASRFGRLTDTQYF	TGTGCCAGCCGGTTCGGGAGGCTCACAGATACGCAGTATTTT
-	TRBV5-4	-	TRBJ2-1	CASSLPVGGVYNEQFF	TGTGCCAGCAGCTTGCCGGTGGGCGGGGTTTACAATGAGCAGTTCTTC
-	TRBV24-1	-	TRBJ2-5	CATSDAPQETQYF	TGTGCCACCAGTGATGCACCCCAAGAGACCCAGTACTTC
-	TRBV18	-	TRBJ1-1	CASTGGPGTEAFF	TGTGCCAGCACGGGGGGGCCGGGCACTGAAGCTTTCTTT
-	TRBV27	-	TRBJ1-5	CASSLIGSNQPQHF	TGTGCCAGCAGTTTAATAGGGAGCAATCAGCCCCAGCATTTT
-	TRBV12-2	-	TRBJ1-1	CASHLTRNTEAFF	TGTGCAAGTCACCTTACAAGGAACACTGAAGCTTTCTTT
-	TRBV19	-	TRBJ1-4	CASRHLRVEEKLFF	TGTGCCAGTAGACACCTTAGGGTGGAAGAAAAACTGTTTTTT
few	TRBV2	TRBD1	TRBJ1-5	CASREGQFNQPQHF	TGTGCCAGCAGGGAGGGACAGTTTAATCAGCCCCAGCATTTT
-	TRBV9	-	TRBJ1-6	CASSVEAEPTNNSPLHF	TGTGCCAGCAGCGTAGAGGCAGAACCTACTAATAATTCACCCCTCCACTTT
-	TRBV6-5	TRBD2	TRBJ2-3	CASRRGSRTDTQYF	TGTGCCAGCAGACGCGGGAGCCGCACAGATACGCAGTATTTT
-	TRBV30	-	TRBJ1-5	CAWSVSFKQPQHF	TGTGCCTGGAGTGTAAGCTTTAAACAGCCCCAGCATTTT
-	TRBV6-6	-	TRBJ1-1	CASIQYRSTEAFF	TGTGCCAGCATCCAATACAGGTCCACTGAAGCTTTCTTT
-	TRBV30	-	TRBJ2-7	CAWKLAFLSEQYF	TGTGCCTGGAAACTGGCTTTCCTCTCCGAGCAGTACTTC
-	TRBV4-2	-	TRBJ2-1	CASSQAGVASSYNEQFF	TGTGCCAGCAGCCAGGCTGGGGTTGCAAGCTCCTACAATGAGCAGTTCTTC
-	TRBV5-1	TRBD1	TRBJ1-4	CASSPESGGGEKLFF	TGCGCCAGCAGCCCGGAGTCAGGGGGCGGAGAAAAACTGTTTTTT
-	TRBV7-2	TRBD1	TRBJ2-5	CASSQGQGYQETQYF	TGTGCCAGCAGCCAAGGACAGGGGTACCAAGAGACCCAGTACTTC
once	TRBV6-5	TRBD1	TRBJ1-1	CASSYTDRGGTEAFF	TGTGCCAGCAGTTACACCGACAGGGGGGGCACTGAAGCTTTCTTT
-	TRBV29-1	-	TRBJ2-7	CSVEEATYKGFFSYEQYF	TGCAGCGTTGAAGAGGCCACCTACAAAGGGTTCTTCTCCTACGAGCAGTACTTC
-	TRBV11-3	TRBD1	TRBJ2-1	CASSQGGQGNEQFF	TGTGCCAGCAGCCAAGGCGGACAGGGGAATGAGCAGTTCTTC
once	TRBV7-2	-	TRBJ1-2	CASLGLYYGYTF	TGTGCCAGCCTGGGGCTGTACTATGGCTACACCTTC
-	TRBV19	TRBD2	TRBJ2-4	CASRRGDNIQYF	TGTGCCAGTCGGCGGGGGGATAACATTCAGTACTTC
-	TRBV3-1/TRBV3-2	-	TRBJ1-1	CASSPRSDTEAFF	TGTGCCAGCAGCCCTCGATCGGACACTGAAGCTTTCTTT
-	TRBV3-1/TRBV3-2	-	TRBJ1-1	CASSQPGRDTEAFF	TGTGCCAGCAGCCAACCGGGGCGGGATACTGAAGCTTTCTTT
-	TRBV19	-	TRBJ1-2	CASSISSRQPVYGYTF	TGTGCCAGTAGTATCTCCTCGCGACAGCCTGTCTATGGCTACACCTTC
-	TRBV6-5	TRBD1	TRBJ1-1	CASSYSGTANTEAFF	TGTGCCAGCAGTTACTCAGGGACAGCGAACACTGAAGCTTTCTTT
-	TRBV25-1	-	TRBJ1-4	CASSGGTGEKLFF	TGTGCCAGCAGTGGTGGGACGGGTGAAAAACTGTTTTTT
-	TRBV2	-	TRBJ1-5	CASSEQIQPQHF	TGTGCCAGCAGTGAGCAGATACAGCCCCAGCATTTT
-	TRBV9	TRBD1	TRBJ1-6	CASSQGPRETGVNSPLHF	TGTGCCAGCAGCCAGGGCCCAAGGGAGACAGGGGTAAATTCACCCCTCCACTTT
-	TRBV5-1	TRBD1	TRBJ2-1	CASSLAGQGSNEQFF	TGCGCCAGCAGCTTGGCCGGACAGGGGTCCAATGAGCAGTTCTTC
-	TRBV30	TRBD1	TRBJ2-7	CAWSVRQGGASEQYF	TGTGCCTGGAGTGTAAGACAGGGGGGGGCCTCCGAGCAGTACTTC
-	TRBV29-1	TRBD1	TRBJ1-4	CSVEGGQGTNEKLFF	TGCAGCGTTGAAGGGGGACAGGGGACTAATGAAAAACTGTTTTTT